The rows below give T cell receptor beta chains drawn from one sample of a study of cytomegalovirus exposure and HLA in healthy donors. Some clones are missing from TCRdb's copy, which holds only in-frame ones; the method was immunoSEQ multiplex PCR. The table records approximately 120,000 clones, roughly 10% of them present only once. The sequenced sample was PBMCs. The source is a woman aged 18-29 years in good health and CMV-seropositive. The CDR3 runs from the conserved cysteine through the conserved F or W. The D gene is left open where the match is weak. The size of a clone is reported for some rows only, either as once, few or many, or as a class for expanded clones.

v_call	clone_size	d_call	j_call	cdr3_aa	cdr3_nt
TRBV2	few	.	TRBJ2-7	CASGLDSSYEQYF	TGTGCCAGCGGTCTGGACTCTTCCTACGAGCAGTACTTC
TRBV5-1	.	.	TRBJ2-1	CASSLGGRRDNEQFF	TGCGCCAGCAGCTTGGGAGGCAGGAGGGACAATGAGCAGTTCTTC
TRBV6-1	.	TRBD1	TRBJ1-1	CASSGDRDRLTVWMNTEAFF	TGTGCCAGCAGTGGAGACAGGGATAGACTAACTGTATGGATGAACACTGAAGCTTTCTTT
TRBV13	.	.	TRBJ2-1	CASSFSRNNEQFF	TGTGCCAGCAGCTTTAGCAGAAACAATGAGCAGTTCTTC
TRBV11-3	.	.	TRBJ1-1	CASSFADVGGTEAFF	TGTGCCAGCAGCTTCGCGGATGTGGGGGGCACTGAAGCTTTCTTT
TRBV5-4	.	.	TRBJ2-7	CASSLPTSYEQYF	TGTGCCAGCAGCCTCCCGACTAGTTACGAGCAGTACTTC
TRBV15	.	TRBD1	TRBJ2-3	CATSRDLQGTDTQYF	TGTGCCACCAGCAGAGATTTACAGGGGACAGATACGCAGTATTTT
TRBV19	.	.	TRBJ1-1	CASSVLTGETEAFF	TGTGCCAGTAGTGTGTTGACAGGAGAAACTGAAGCTTTCTTT
TRBV6-5	.	.	TRBJ2-1	CASSYGGMGGEQFF	TGTGCCAGCAGTTACGGAGGAATGGGGGGTGAGCAGTTCTTC
TRBV7-9	.	.	TRBJ2-7	CASSHTGDSPYEQYF	TGTGCCAGCAGCCACACGGGAGACAGCCCCTACGAGCAGTACTTC
TRBV11-1	few	TRBD1	TRBJ1-1	CASSLAAGGYPEAFF	TGTGCCAGCAGCTTAGCAGCAGGGGGCTACCCTGAAGCTTTCTTT
TRBV7-2	few	.	TRBJ2-1	CASRSAVVSRNEQFF	TGTGCCAGCAGATCCGCGGTAGTCTCCCGTAATGAGCAGTTCTTC
TRBV19	.	TRBD1	TRBJ2-5	CASSFGTGGLETQYF	TGTGCCAGTAGTTTCGGGACAGGGGGGCTCGAGACCCAGTACTTC
TRBV6-1	.	TRBD1	TRBJ1-2	CASGTGQGTF	TGTGCCAGCGGAACCGGACAGGGGACCTTC
TRBV7-6	few	TRBD1	TRBJ2-1	CASSLAGQGFNNEQFF	TGTGCCAGCAGCTTAGCGGGACAGGGGTTTAACAATGAGCAGTTCTTC
TRBV7-3	.	TRBD1	TRBJ1-1	CASSLMAGGNTEAFF	TGTGCCAGCAGCTTAATGGCAGGGGGAAACACTGAAGCTTTCTTT
TRBV2	few	TRBD2	TRBJ2-7	CASITSAGTSYEQYF	TGTGCCAGCATTACCTCAGCGGGAACCTCCTACGAGCAGTACTTC
TRBV7-6	.	.	TRBJ1-1	CASSPTGMNTEAFF	TGTGCCAGCAGCCCAACGGGGATGAACACTGAAGCTTTCTTT
TRBV2	.	.	TRBJ1-1	CASSASYGGGTEAFF	TGTGCCAGCAGTGCCTCATACGGGGGAGGCACTGAAGCTTTCTTT
TRBV9	few	TRBD2	TRBJ2-2	CASSERGGAGVNAGELFF	TGTGCCAGCAGCGAGAGGGGCGGGGCGGGAGTGAATGCCGGGGAGCTGTTTTTT
TRBV10-3	.	.	TRBJ1-1	CAISGTNNQGSSAEAFF	TGTGCCATCAGTGGGACAAATAATCAGGGGTCCTCGGCTGAAGCTTTCTTT
TRBV7-2	few	TRBD2	TRBJ2-2	CASSPSTSGSFSTGELFF	TGTGCCAGCAGCCCTTCGACTAGCGGGAGTTTCAGCACCGGGGAGCTGTTTTTT
TRBV11-2	.	.	TRBJ2-7	CASSFGSQASTRQYF	TGTGCCAGCAGCTTCGGTTCACAGGCATCAACGAGGCAGTACTTC
TRBV27	few	.	TRBJ1-1	CASRRDTEAFF	TGTGCCAGCCGCCGGGACACTGAAGCTTTCTTT
TRBV27	few	TRBD1	TRBJ2-7	CASRAGQGTSYEQYF	TGTGCCAGCAGGGCGGGACAGGGCACATCCTACGAGCAGTACTTC
TRBV5-1	few	.	TRBJ1-5	CASRSDFNQPQHF	TGCGCCAGCAGGAGCGACTTCAATCAGCCCCAGCATTTT
TRBV10-3	.	.	TRBJ2-6	CATKGMRVDLAGANVLTF	TGTGCCACTAAGGGCATGCGGGTCGATCTAGCTGGGGCCAACGTCCTGACTTTC
TRBV5-1	few	.	TRBJ2-1	CASSPGGDNEQFF	TGCGCCAGCAGCCCCGGCGGAGACAATGAGCAGTTCTTC
TRBV28	.	TRBD1	TRBJ1-3	CASSSQGADLGNTIYF	TGTGCCAGCAGTTCCCAGGGGGCCGACTTAGGAAACACCATATATTTT
TRBV29-1	.	TRBD1	TRBJ1-1	CSVEVHGAETGGTEAFF	TGCAGCGTTGAAGTTCACGGAGCCGAGACAGGGGGCACTGAAGCTTTCTTT
TRBV6-6	.	.	TRBJ2-1	CASSFTYNEQFF	TGTGCCAGCAGTTTTACCTACAATGAGCAGTTCTTC
TRBV28	.	.	TRBJ2-7	CASRTGTLGYEQYF	TGTGCCAGCAGGACTGGGACACTCGGCTACGAGCAGTACTTC
TRBV9	.	.	TRBJ1-3	CASSVDLRGSGNTIYF	TGTGCCAGCAGCGTAGACCTTAGGGGATCTGGAAACACCATATATTTT
TRBV7-3	few	TRBD2	TRBJ2-2	CASSLSGSMSGELFF	TGTGCCAGCAGCTTGAGCGGGAGTATGTCCGGGGAGCTGTTTTTT
TRBV10-3	.	TRBD1	TRBJ1-5	CAISNSDRDNQPQHF	TGTGCCATCAGTAATTCGGACAGGGACAATCAGCCCCAGCATTTT
TRBV9	few	.	TRBJ2-6	CASSVDGSDSGANVLTF	TGTGCCAGCAGCGTAGATGGGAGTGACTCTGGGGCCAACGTCCTGACTTTC
TRBV5-4	few	.	TRBJ2-1	CASSLGHGPNEQFF	TGTGCCAGCAGCTTGGGACATGGGCCCAATGAGCAGTTCTTC
TRBV30	few	.	TRBJ2-2	CAWSVGASGELFF	TGTGCCTGGAGTGTTGGGGCCTCCGGGGAGCTGTTTTTT
TRBV28	few	.	TRBJ1-2	CASSSLLRGSNYGYTF	TGTGCCAGCAGTTCCCTTCTCAGGGGCTCTAACTATGGCTACACCTTC
TRBV19	.	TRBD1	TRBJ1-1	CASSTLATGRNTEAFF	TGTGCCAGTAGTACCCTAGCGACAGGGAGGAACACTGAAGCTTTCTTT
TRBV28	.	TRBD1	TRBJ1-2	CASSHAGGDYGYTF	TGTGCCAGCAGTCACGCAGGGGGCGACTATGGCTACACCTTC
TRBV14	few	.	TRBJ2-7	CASSLSSYEQYF	TGTGCCAGCAGCCTCTCCTCCTACGAGCAGTACTTC
TRBV6-5	few	.	TRBJ2-1	CASIPSLGMLNEQFF	TGTGCCAGCATCCCCTCGCTCGGGATGCTAAATGAGCAGTTCTTC
TRBV6-6	.	.	TRBJ2-2	CASIQFRGTGELFF	TGTGCCAGCATCCAATTCAGGGGCACCGGGGAGCTGTTTTTT
TRBV27	.	.	TRBJ2-7	CASSPAGAAYEQYF	TGTGCCAGCAGTCCCGCGGGGGCAGCCTACGAGCAGTACTTC